One sample yielded the 8 T cell receptor beta chains listed below, sequenced in a study of T cells in localized non-small cell lung cancer. Assay used: immunoSEQ multiplex PCR; TCRdb lists only in-frame clones, some missing. Here the sample spans under 60,000 clones, 70% to 90% being singletons. The sample here was peripheral blood, taken before any cancer treatment. The receptors were sampled from a male donor aged 60 or older with stage III squamous cell lung carcinoma.

This chain uses TRBV7-9 with TRBJ2-5; D may be TRBD2 (6 bases). Germline V gives CDR1 SEHNR, CDR2 FQNEAQ (reference sequence). The CDR3 sequence is 14 residues long. Deletions cut 2 bases from V and 1 base from J, with 8 bases between. The CDR3 sequence is CASSLIGGQETQYF. CDR3 sequence (DNA): TGTGCCAGCAGCTTAATCGGGGGCCAAGAGACCCAGTACTTC. The whole variable domain, filled in from reference TRBV7-9 and TRBJ2-5, reads DTGVSQNPRHKITKRGQNVTFRCDPISEHNRLYWYRQTLGQGPEFLTYFQNEAQLEKSRLLSDRFSAERPKGSFSTLEIQRTEQGDSAMYLCASSLIGGQETQYFGPGTRLLVL.

This chain joins TRBV9 and TRBJ2-1; no firm D call. CDR3 length: 13 residues. Trimming stripped 3 bases from V and 3 bases from J, with 7 bases between. CDR1 and CDR2 from the germline V gene are SGDLS and YYNGEE. CDR3 in DNA: TGTGCCAGCAGCGGTGATAGCTACAATGAGCAGTTCTTC. It encodes CASSGDSYNEQFF.

The rearrangement joins TRBV7-6 to TRBJ2-1, with 9 nucleotides matching TRBD2. Germline assignment: CDR1 SGHVS and CDR2 FNYEAQ. With V trimmed by 4 bases and J by 0 bases, 10 bases remained unmatched. This CDR3 contains 18 residues. The CDR3 spells CASSSPGLAPSSYNEQFF. The CDR3 DNA reads as TGTGCCAGCAGCTCCCCAGGACTAGCGCCTAGCTCCTACAATGAGCAGTTCTTC.

In its sample, this clone was seen once. CDR3 amino acids: CASSLGYEDEQYF. The CDR3, as DNA: TGTGCCAGCAGCTTAGGATATGAGGACGAGCAGTACTTC. The gene calls are TRBV11-3 and TRBJ2-7, with D unresolved. The CDR3 is 13 residues long. Per germline, CDR1 SGHNT and CDR2 YENEEA. V was trimmed by 1 base and J by 5 bases, leaving 9 bases between them.

CDR3 protein: CASSLTGGLSTDTQYF. The CDR3 nucleotides are TGTGCCAGCAGCTTAACCGGGGGGCTAAGCACAGATACGCAGTATTTT. The chain couples TRBV7-8 to TRBJ2-3; D may be TRBD2 (7 bases). The CDR3 runs 16 residues. Trimming stripped 2 bases from V and 0 bases from J, with 12 bases between. Germline CDR1 SGHVS, CDR2 FQNEAQ.

This clone was seen only once. The rearrangement uses TRBV7-6 and TRBJ2-1, with D tentatively TRBD2 (6 bases). Germline assignment: CDR1 SGHVS and CDR2 FNYEAQ. V shed 5 bases and J shed 3 bases, with 14 bases lying between them. This CDR3 comprises 15 residues. The CDR3 spells CASSRGVADYNEQFF. CDR3 bases: TGTGCCAGCAGCCGGGGAGTAGCGGACTACAATGAGCAGTTCTTC.

V gene TRBV6-4 combines with J gene TRBJ1-1; D may be TRBD1 (5 bases). V gave up 6 bases and J gave up 0 bases, with 14 bases separating them. CDR3 length equals 15 residues. Per germline, CDR1 MRHNA and CDR2 SNTAGT. The CDR3 sequence is CASSDPGALNTEAFF. The CDR3 DNA reads TGTGCCAGCAGCGACCCCGGGGCCTTGAACACTGAAGCTTTCTTT.

The chain has TRBV9 and TRBJ2-2, with TRBD2 identical over 11 bases. The CDR3 is 15 residues long. With V trimmed by 0 bases and J by 6 bases, 1 base remained unmatched. CDR1 is SGDLS, CDR2 YYNGEE, per germline. The CDR3 spells CASSVGLAGSGELFF. The CDR3 bases are TGTGCCAGCAGCGTAGGACTAGCGGGATCCGGGGAGCTGTTTTTT.